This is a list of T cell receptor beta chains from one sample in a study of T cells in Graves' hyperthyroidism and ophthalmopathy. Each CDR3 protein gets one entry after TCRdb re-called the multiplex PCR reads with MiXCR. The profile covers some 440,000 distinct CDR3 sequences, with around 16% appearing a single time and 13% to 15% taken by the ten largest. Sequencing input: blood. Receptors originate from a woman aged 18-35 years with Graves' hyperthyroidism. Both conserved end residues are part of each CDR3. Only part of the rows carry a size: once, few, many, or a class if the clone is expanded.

CDR3aa: CSARRDETTGYTF
j_gene: TRBJ1-2
v_gene: TRBV20-1
abundance: few

CDR3aa: CASSPHGNAEENQPQHF
j_gene: TRBJ1-5
v_gene: TRBV18
abundance: .

CDR3aa: CASSFTAGDEQFF
j_gene: TRBJ2-1
v_gene: TRBV5-1
abundance: few

CDR3aa: CASSQDIPGQVLETQYF
j_gene: TRBJ2-5
v_gene: TRBV4-1
abundance: .

CDR3aa: CASSRRAVQETQYF
j_gene: TRBJ2-5
v_gene: TRBV13
abundance: many

CDR3aa: CASRPSGTSGRLTGELFF
j_gene: TRBJ2-2
v_gene: TRBV19
abundance: .

CDR3aa: CSVVAGISTDTQYF
j_gene: TRBJ2-3
v_gene: TRBV29-1
abundance: .

CDR3aa: CASSATGLAGVETQYF
j_gene: TRBJ2-5
v_gene: TRBV2
abundance: few

CDR3aa: CSTQFGGPNQPQHF
j_gene: TRBJ1-5
v_gene: TRBV20-1
abundance: many

CDR3aa: CASSLRGQPSYEQYF
j_gene: TRBJ2-7
v_gene: TRBV3-1
abundance: many

CDR3aa: CASRPGTGAQQRRYEQYF
j_gene: TRBJ2-7
v_gene: TRBV6-1
abundance: many

CDR3aa: CASEETTGGNEQFF
j_gene: TRBJ2-1
v_gene: TRBV11-3
abundance: many

CDR3aa: CATSDQGIQPQHF
j_gene: TRBJ1-5
v_gene: TRBV24-1
abundance: many